This T cell receptor beta chain comes out of a study of Ad26.COV2.S vaccination and SARS-CoV-2 variants. The treatment was: about 20 received Ad26.COV2.S at low or high dose, single or two shots; roughly five received placebo; per-sample allocation not given. Day 63 following the first vaccine or placebo injection was when the samples were taken. Boston supplied an adult donor aged 18-55 years. TCRdb's table, derived via immunoSEQ multiplex PCR, lists solely in-frame clones and lacks some. The table shows around 300,000 clones, with 80% to 90% occurring only once. CDR1 is SGDLS, CDR2 YYNGEE, per germline. Trimming stripped 3 bases from V and 2 bases from J, with 16 bases between. The CDR3 has 16 residues.

This TCR derives from a person aged 18-60 years who received the Ad26.COV2.S COVID-19 vaccine or a placebo. The material sequenced was peripheral blood, taken in a trial of Ad26.COV2.S vaccine versus placebo. The chain combines TRBV9 with TRBJ2-3; a weak D match, TRBD2 (6 bases). CDR3: CASSGWGDGFTDTQYF. The CDR3 coding sequence is TGTGCCAGCAGCGGATGGGGGGATGGCTTCACAGATACGCAGTATTTT.